The present entry profiles one T cell receptor (beta chain) with its context. No cognate antigen has been identified for it. Base qualities are not at hand, and no much larger clone is one base apart. This record comes from a study of blood T cell repertoires in COVID-19 (dated by TCRdb to about 2020). Broadly, across the study: Collaborator samples came from the United States, Italy and Spain and covered acute and convalescent phases of COVID-19. The prospective study material was composed of cDNA or gDNA derived from T cells, B-cell-depleted T cells, or PBMCs. The dataset comprised deeply sampled blood TCRbeta repertoires from subjects exposed to, actively infected with, or recovered from COVID-19. The repertoires were released in a freely available public database meant as a resource for research on the immune response to SARS-CoV-2. The samples were drawn from two sources: the first 160 participants of the ongoing ImmuneRACE study, and some 1,300 subjects contributed by 6 global collaborators. A de-identified subject ID, COVID-19 status, age in years and sex were almost always included in the sample metadata. Where available, HLA class I and class II types were taken from metadata supplied by the sample provider and were not determined by assay-based typing.

The full study reports these points: The quantity of clinical and demographic metadata differed by source and by participant and was supplied without curation.

The CDR3 spans 14 residues, from the cysteine through the phenylalanine. The entry retains the CDR3 DNA only, 42 bases that are in frame from base 1. Reading the germline V gene gives CDR1 MDHEN and CDR2 SYDVKM. Germline trimming amounts to 5 bases on V and 9 bases on J, with 4 as the count of junction bases outside the gene matches. Participants in the prospective study were aged about 18 to 95 years, lived in about two dozen United States geographic areas, and enrolled through a virtual design. To assign participants to cohorts, the prospective study relied on clinical history that participants themselves reported in a screening survey and a study questionnaire. Exposed participants were defined as having been in contact with someone with a PCR-confirmed or clinician-diagnosed COVID-19 case within 2 weeks of study entry. In the prospective study, mobile phlebotomists collected whole blood, serum and a nasopharyngeal or oropharyngeal swab from each participant. Participants in the prospective study had the option to provide additional blood draws and questionnaires over a roughly 2-month period. Before DNA extraction, blood samples from the prospective study were shipped at room temperature or frozen.

The immunoSEQ Assay, a bias-controlled multiplex PCR, was used to amplify TCRbeta CDR3 regions from genomic DNA. In the source study's methods: The number of nucleated cells in each sample was estimated from the amplification of reference gene primers within the assay. To quantify the absolute abundance of each unique TCRbeta CDR3 rearrangement, sequence reads were collapsed and filtered. For each sample, productive Simpson clonality was calculated by taking the square root of Simpson's diversity index across productive rearrangements. TCRdb provides this immuneACCESS table in a form limited to in-frame rearrangements. Some clones are lacking; in checked studies, under half of them reflect an unresolved V gene, and why the rest are absent is not known. The V and J calls and clone size are taken from that table; D and trimming were inferred from the DNA. A total of approximately 220,000 clones appear in this sample, 83% of them only once. Together, the top ten hold 4.5% to 5% of the sample.

Sequencing was carried out using PBMCs or T cells enriched from blood (not recorded which). The source of this sequence is a woman in her forties or fifties who had been exposed to COVID-19. The rearranged segments are TRBV28 and TRBJ1-4, with 12 junctional bases fitting TRBD1. CDR3 reads: CASSIRDRGQKLFF. Here is the DNA: TGTGCCAGCAGTATCCGGGACAGGGGGCAAAAACTGTTTTTT.